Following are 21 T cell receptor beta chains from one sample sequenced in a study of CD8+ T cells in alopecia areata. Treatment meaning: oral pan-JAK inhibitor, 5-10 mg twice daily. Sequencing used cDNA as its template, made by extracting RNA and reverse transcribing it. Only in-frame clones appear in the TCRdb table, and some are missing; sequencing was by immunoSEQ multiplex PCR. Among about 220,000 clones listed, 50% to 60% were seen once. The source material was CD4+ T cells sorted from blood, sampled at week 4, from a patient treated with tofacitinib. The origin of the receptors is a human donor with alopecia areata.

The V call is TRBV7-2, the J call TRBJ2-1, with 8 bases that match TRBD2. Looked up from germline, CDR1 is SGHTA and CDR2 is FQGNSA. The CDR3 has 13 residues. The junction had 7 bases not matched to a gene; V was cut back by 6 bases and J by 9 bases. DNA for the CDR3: TGTGCCAGCAGAGGACTAGCTGTGGGTGAGCAGTTCTTC. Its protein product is CASRGLAVGEQFF.

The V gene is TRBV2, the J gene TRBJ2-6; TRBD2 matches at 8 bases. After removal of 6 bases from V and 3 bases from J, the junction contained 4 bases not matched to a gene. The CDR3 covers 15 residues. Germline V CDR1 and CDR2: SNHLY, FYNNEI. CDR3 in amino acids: CASSGTSFGANVLTF. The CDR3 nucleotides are TGTGCCAGCAGCGGGACTAGTTTTGGGGCCAACGTCCTGACTTTC.

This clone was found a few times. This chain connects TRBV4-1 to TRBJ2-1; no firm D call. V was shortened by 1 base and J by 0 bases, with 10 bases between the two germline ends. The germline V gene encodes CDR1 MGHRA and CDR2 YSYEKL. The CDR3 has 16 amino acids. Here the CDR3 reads CASSQVGRSSYNEQFF. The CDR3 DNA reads TGCGCCAGCAGCCAAGTGGGCAGAAGCTCCTACAATGAGCAGTTCTTC.

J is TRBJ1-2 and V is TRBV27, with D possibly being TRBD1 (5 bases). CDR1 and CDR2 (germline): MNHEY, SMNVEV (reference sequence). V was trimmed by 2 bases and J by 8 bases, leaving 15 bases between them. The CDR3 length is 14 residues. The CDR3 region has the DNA TGTGCCAGCAGTTTAGATCAGGGAGCTCGGGGCTACACCTTC. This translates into CASSLDQGARGYTF.

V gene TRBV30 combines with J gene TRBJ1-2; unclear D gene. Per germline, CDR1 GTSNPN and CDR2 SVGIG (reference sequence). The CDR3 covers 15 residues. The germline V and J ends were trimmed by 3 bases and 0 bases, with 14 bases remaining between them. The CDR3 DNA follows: TGTGCCTGGAGGATGGAGATCCTAGCTAACTATGGCTACACCTTC. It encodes CAWRMEILANYGYTF.

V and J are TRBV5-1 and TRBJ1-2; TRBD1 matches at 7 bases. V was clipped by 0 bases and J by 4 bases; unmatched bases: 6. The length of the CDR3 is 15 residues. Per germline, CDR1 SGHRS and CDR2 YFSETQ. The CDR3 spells CASSLETGRIYGYTF. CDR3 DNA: TGCGCCAGCAGCTTGGAGACAGGGAGGATCTATGGCTACACCTTC. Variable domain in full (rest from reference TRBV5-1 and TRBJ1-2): KAGVTQTPRYLIKTRGQQVTLSCSPISGHRSVSWYQQTPGQGLQFLFEYFSETQRNKGNFPGRFSGRQFSNSRSEMNVSTLELGDSALYLCASSLETGRIYGYTFGSGTRLTVV.

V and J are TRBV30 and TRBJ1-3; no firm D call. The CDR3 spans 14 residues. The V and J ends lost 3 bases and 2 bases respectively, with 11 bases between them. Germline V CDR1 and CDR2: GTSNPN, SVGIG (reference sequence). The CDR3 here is CAWRNSETGNTIYF. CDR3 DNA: TGTGCCTGGAGGAATTCGGAGACTGGAAACACCATATATTTT.

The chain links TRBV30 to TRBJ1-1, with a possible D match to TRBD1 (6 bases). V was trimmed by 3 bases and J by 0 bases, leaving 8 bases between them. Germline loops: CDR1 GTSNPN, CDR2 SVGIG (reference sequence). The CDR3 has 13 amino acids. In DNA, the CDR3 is TGTGCCTGGAGGGACAGCCTGAACACTGAAGCTTTCTTT. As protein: CAWRDSLNTEAFF.

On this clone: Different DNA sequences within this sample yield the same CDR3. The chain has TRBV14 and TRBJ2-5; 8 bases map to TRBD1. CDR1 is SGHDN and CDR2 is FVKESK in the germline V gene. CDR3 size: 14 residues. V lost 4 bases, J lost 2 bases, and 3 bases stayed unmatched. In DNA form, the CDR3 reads TGTGCCAGCAGCCCTCGGACAGGGCAAGAGACCCAGTACTTC. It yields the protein CASSPRTGQETQYF.

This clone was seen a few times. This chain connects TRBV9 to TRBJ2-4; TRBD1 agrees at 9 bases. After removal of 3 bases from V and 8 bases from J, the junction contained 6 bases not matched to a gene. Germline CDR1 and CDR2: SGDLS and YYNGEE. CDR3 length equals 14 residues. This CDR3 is CASSGRDRVDIQYF. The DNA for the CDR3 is TGTGCCAGCAGCGGCCGGGACAGGGTCGACATTCAGTACTTC.

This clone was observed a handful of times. The CDR3 DNA reads as TGCAGTGTGAGAAGGGACGGAAAGAACACAGATACGCAGTATTTT. Its translation: CSVRRDGKNTDTQYF. V is TRBV29-1 and J is TRBJ2-3; perhaps D is TRBD1 or TRBD2 (5 bases each). The germline V gene has CDR1 SQVTM and CDR2 ANQGSEA. The CDR3 spans 15 residues.

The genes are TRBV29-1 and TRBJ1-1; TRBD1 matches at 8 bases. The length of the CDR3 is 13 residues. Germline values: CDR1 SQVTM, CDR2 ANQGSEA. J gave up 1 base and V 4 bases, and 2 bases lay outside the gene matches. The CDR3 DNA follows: TGCAGCGTTGGAGACAGGGGGAACACTGAAGCTTTCTTT. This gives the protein CSVGDRGNTEAFF.

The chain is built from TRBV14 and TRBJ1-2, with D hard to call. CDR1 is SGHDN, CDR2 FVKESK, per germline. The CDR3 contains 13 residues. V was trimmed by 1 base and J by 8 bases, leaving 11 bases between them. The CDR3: CASSQAQLGGYTF. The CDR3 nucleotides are TGTGCCAGCAGCCAAGCACAGCTGGGGGGCTACACCTTC.

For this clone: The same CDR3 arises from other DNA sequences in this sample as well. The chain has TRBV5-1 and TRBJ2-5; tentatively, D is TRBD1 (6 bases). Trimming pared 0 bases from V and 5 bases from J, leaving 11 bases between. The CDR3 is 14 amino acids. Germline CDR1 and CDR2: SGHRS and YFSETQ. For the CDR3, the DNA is TGCGCCAGCAGCTTGGACAGGGCAGGGGAGACCCAGTACTTC. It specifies CASSLDRAGETQYF.

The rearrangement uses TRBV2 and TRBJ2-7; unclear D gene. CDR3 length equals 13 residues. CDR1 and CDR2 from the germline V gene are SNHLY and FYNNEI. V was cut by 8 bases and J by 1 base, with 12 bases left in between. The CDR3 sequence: CASHAVGSYEQYF. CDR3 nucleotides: TGTGCCAGCCATGCGGTGGGGTCCTACGAGCAGTACTTC. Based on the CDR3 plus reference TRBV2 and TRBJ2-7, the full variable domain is EPEVTQTPSHQVTQMGQEVILRCVPISNHLYFYWYRQILGQKVEFLVSFYNNEISEKSEIFDDQFSVERPDGSNFTLKIRSTKLEDSAMYFCASHAVGSYEQYFGPGTRLTVT.

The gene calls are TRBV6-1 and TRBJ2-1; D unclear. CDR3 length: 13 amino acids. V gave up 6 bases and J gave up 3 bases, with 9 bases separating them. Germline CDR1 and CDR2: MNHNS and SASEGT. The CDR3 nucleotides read TGTGCCAGCAGCGCTCGACACTACAATGAGCAGTTCTTC. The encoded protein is CASSARHYNEQFF.

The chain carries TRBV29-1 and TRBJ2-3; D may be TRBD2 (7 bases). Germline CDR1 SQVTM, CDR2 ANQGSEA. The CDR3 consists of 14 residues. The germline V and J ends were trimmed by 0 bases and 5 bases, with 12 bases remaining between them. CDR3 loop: CSVEEGGGVDTQYF. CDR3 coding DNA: TGCAGCGTTGAAGAAGGAGGGGGGGTAGATACGCAGTATTTT.

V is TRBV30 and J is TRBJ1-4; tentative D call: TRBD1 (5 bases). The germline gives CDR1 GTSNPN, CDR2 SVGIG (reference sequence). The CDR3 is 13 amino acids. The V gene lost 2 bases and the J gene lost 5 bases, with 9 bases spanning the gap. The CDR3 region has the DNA TGTGCCTGGAGTAGGTCAGGGAATGAAAAACTGTTTTTT. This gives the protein CAWSRSGNEKLFF.

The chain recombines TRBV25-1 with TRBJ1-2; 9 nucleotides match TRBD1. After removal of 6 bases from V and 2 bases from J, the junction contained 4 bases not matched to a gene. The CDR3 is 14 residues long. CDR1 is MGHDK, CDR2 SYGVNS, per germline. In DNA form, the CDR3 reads TGTGCCAGCAGCGGTGGGACAGGGAACTATGGCTACACCTTC. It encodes CASSGGTGNYGYTF.

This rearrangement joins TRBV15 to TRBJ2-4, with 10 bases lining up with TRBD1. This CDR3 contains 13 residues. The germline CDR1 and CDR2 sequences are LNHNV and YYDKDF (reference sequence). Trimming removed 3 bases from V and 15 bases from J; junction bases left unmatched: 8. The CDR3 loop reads CATSRGARDRGYF. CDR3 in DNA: TGTGCCACCAGCAGGGGCGCCCGGGACAGGGGGTACTTC.

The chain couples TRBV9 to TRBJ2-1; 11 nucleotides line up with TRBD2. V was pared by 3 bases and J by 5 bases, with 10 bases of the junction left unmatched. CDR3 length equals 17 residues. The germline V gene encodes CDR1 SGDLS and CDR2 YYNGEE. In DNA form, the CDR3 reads TGTGCCAGCAGCGCACGAGGCTTTAGCGGGGGGGACAATGAGCAGTTCTTC. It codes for CASSARGFSGGDNEQFF. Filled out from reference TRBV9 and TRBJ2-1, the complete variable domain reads DSGVTQTPKHLITATGQRVTLRCSPRSGDLSVYWYQQSLDQGLQFLIQYYNGEERAKGNILERFSAQQFPDLHSELNLSSLELGDSALYFCASSARGFSGGDNEQFFGPGTRLTVL.